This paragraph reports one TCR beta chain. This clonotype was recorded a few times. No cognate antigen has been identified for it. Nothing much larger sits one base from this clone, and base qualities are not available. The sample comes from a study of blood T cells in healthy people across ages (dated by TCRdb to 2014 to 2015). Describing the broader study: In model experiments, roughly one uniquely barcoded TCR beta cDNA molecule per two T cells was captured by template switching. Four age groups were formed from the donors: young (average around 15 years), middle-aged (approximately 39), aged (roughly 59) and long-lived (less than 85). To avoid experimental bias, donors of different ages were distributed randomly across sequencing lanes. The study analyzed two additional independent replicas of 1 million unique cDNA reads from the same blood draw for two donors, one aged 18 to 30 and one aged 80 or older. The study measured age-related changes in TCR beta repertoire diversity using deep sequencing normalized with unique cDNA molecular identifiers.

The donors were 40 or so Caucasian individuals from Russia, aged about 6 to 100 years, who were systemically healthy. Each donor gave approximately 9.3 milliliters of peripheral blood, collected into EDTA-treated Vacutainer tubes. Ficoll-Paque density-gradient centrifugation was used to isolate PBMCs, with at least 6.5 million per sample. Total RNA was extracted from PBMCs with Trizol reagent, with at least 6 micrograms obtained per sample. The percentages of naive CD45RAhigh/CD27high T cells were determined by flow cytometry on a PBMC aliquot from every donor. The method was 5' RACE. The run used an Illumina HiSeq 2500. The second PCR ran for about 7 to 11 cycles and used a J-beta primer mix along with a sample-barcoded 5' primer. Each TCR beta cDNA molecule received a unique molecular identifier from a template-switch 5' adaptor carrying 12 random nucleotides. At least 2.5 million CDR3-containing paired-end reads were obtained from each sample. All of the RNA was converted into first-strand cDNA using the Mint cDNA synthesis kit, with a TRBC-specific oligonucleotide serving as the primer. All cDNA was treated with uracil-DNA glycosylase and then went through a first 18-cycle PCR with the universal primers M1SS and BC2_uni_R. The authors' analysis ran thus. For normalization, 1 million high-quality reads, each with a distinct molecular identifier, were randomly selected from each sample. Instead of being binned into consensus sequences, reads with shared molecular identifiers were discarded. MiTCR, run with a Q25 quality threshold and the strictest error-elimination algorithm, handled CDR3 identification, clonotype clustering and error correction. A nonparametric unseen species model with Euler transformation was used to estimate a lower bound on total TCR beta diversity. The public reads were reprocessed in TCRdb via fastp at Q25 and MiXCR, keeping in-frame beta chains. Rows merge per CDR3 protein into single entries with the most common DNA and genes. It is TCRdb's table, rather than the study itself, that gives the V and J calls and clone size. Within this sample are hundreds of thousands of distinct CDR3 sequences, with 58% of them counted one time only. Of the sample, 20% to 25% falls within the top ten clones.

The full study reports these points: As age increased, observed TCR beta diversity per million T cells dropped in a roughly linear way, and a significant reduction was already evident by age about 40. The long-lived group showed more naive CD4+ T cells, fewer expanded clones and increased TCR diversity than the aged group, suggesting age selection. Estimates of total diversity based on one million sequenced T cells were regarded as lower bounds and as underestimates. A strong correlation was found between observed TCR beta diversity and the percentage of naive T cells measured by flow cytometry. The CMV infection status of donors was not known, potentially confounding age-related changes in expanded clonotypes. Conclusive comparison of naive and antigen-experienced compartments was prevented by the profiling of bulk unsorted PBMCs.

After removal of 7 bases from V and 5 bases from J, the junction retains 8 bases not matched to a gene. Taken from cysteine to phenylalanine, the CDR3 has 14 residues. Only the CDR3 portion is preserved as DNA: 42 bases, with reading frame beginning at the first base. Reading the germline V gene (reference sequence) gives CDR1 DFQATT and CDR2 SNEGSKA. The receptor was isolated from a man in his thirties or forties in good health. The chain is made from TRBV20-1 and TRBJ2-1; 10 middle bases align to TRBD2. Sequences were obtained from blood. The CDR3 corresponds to CSVEAGLADNEQFF. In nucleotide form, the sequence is TGCAGTGTCGAGGCTGGACTAGCGGACAATGAGCAGTTCTTC.